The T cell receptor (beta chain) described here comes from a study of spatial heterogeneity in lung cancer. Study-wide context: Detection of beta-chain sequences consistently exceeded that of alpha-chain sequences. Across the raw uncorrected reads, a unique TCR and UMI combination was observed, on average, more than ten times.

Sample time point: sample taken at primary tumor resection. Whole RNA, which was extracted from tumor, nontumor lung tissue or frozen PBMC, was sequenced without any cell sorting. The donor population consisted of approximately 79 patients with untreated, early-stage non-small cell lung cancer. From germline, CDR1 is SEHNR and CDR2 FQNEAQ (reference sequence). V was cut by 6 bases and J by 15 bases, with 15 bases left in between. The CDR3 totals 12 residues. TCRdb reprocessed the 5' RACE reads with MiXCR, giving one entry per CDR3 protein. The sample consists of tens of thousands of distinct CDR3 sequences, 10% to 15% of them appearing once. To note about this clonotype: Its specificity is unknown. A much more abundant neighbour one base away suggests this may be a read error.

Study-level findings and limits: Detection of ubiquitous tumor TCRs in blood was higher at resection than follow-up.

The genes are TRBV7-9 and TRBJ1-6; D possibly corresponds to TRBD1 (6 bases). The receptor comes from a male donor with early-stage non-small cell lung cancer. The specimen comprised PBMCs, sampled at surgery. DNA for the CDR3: TGTGCCAGCAGGGGATCCGGGACACGCCTCCACTTT. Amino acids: CASRGSGTRLHF.